Listed here are 20 T cell receptor beta chains from one sample, sequenced in a study of a mutant IDH1 vaccine in newly diagnosed glioma. Here immunoSEQ multiplex PCR was the method, and the copy in TCRdb shows in-frame clones only, minus some. Of 50,000 to 70,000 clones detected, around 83% appear once; the ten largest clones hold more than 3%. The sample's time point: week 47, end of study. One vaccine dose held 300 ug of mutant IDH1 20-mer peptide and came with topical imiquimod. For these receptors, no antigen is known. The material was PBMCs, obtained from a glioma patient whose treatment included an IDH1 peptide vaccine. The receptor source for this set is a woman in her forties or fifties with glioma.

The rearrangement uses TRBV5-6 and TRBJ1-1, with 7 bases fitting TRBD1. The V segment lost 0 bases and the J segment 4 bases; nucleotides outside the gene matches: 12. The CDR3 is made up of 17 amino acids. Germline V CDR1 and CDR2: SGHDT, YYEEEE. The DNA for the CDR3 is TGTGCCAGCAGCTTGGAGGCGAGGGGGCCATTGGGCACTGAAGCTTTCTTT. As protein: CASSLEARGPLGTEAFF.

The chain combines TRBV29-1 with TRBJ2-7; 9 positions agree with TRBD1. The trim removed 3 bases at V and 3 bases at J, leaving 0 bases unmatched. This CDR3 has 12 residues. Germline CDR1 and CDR2: SQVTM and ANQGSEA. The CDR3: CSVEGQGYEQYF. The CDR3 nucleotides read TGCAGCGTTGAGGGACAGGGCTACGAGCAGTACTTC.

As DNA, the CDR3 is TGTGCCAGCAGCTTGAGAGTCGGGGAGGACGAGCAGTACTTC. It codes for CASSLRVGEDEQYF. The rearrangement links TRBV5-4 to TRBJ2-5; possible D gene TRBD2, 6 bases. The last part of the DNA fits TRBJ2-7 better; the J call may be wrong. The CDR3 loop spans 14 amino acids. Germline V gene sequence: CDR1 SGHNT, CDR2 YYREEE (reference sequence).

This rearrangement joins TRBV5-1 to TRBJ2-3; possible D gene TRBD1, 5 bases. V was clipped by 1 base and J by 6 bases, with 15 bases between them. The CDR3 extends over 15 amino acids. Germline V gives CDR1 SGHRS, CDR2 YFSETQ. The CDR3 DNA is TGCGCCAGCAGCTTGTCCCCGGACATGGTGGATACGCAGTATTTT. This translates into CASSLSPDMVDTQYF. The variable domain in full, with the rest retrieved from reference TRBV5-1 and TRBJ2-3, is KAGVTQTPRYLIKTRGQQVTLSCSPISGHRSVSWYQQTPGQGLQFLFEYFSETQRNKGNFPGRFSGRQFSNSRSEMNVSTLELGDSALYLCASSLSPDMVDTQYFGPGTRLTVL.

The rearrangement uses TRBV4-2 and TRBJ2-7, with TRBD1 as a possible D gene (6 bases). The CDR3 sequence is 14 residues long. CDR1 LGHNA and CDR2 YNFKEQ come from the germline V gene. Trimming shortened V by 0 bases and J by 4 bases, and 10 bases separated the two germline ends. CDR3 sequence: CASSQEQGKYEQYF. The CDR3 DNA is TGTGCCAGCAGCCAAGAACAGGGTAAATACGAGCAGTACTTC.

This chain links TRBV9 with TRBJ2-7, with 11 bases aligning to TRBD1. Per the germline V gene, CDR1 is SGDLS and CDR2 is YYNGEE. The V segment lost 2 bases and the J segment 0 bases; nucleotides outside the gene matches: 1. This CDR3 has 15 amino acids. The CDR3 reads CASSVGQGASYEQYF. DNA of the CDR3: TGTGCCAGCAGCGTTGGACAGGGGGCCTCCTACGAGCAGTACTTC.

The chain couples TRBV5-1 to TRBJ1-6; no definite D call. This CDR3 is 15 amino acids long. Germline CDR1 SGHRS, CDR2 YFSETQ. Trimming took 0 bases from V and 6 from J, leaving 10 bases between them. The CDR3: CASSLVGQLNSPLHF. The CDR3 bases are TGCGCCAGCAGCTTGGTCGGGCAGCTTAATTCACCCCTCCACTTT. Based on the CDR3 plus reference TRBV5-1 and TRBJ1-6, the full variable domain is KAGVTQTPRYLIKTRGQQVTLSCSPISGHRSVSWYQQTPGQGLQFLFEYFSETQRNKGNFPGRFSGRQFSNSRSEMNVSTLELGDSALYLCASSLVGQLNSPLHFGNGTRLTVT.

The chain has TRBV2 and TRBJ2-2; D may be TRBD2 (5 bases). The germline gives CDR1 SNHLY, CDR2 FYNNEI. V lost 7 bases, J lost 4 bases, and 10 bases lay in between. This CDR3 contains 13 residues. CDR3 region: CASKYGVTGELFF. CDR3 DNA: TGTGCCAGCAAGTACGGGGTCACCGGGGAGCTGTTTTTT.

This clone was seen a handful of times. This sequence joins TRBV4-3 and TRBJ1-2; TRBD1 aligns across 9 bases. J was trimmed by 8 bases and V by 3 bases; bases with no gene match: 7. CDR1 and CDR2 from the germline V gene are LGHNA and YSLEER. The CDR3 consists of 14 residues. The DNA for the CDR3 is TGCGCCAGCAGCCAGGCAGACAGGGGGTCCGGCTACACCTTC. It yields the protein CASSQADRGSGYTF.

The genes are TRBV5-4 and TRBJ2-2, with TRBD2 matching 10 bases. Germline-derived CDR1 and CDR2 are SGHNT and YYREEE (reference sequence). The CDR3 sequence is 17 residues long. V was pared by 1 base and J by 6 bases, with 9 bases of the junction left unmatched. The CDR3 loop is CASSLRLAGAGAGELFF. The CDR3, as DNA: TGTGCCAGCAGCTTGAGGCTAGCGGGGGCCGGGGCCGGGGAGCTGTTTTTT.

The chain combines TRBV20-1 with TRBJ1-2; D is unclear. The ends were cut back, 1 base at V and 4 bases at J, with 4 bases in the middle. The CDR3 length is 11 residues. CDR1 and CDR2 (germline): DFQATT, SNEGSKA (reference sequence). The CDR3 sequence is CSARGVYGYTF. CDR3 bases: TGCAGTGCTAGAGGGGTCTATGGCTACACCTTC.

The chain recombines TRBV6-1 with TRBJ2-7; possible D gene TRBD2, 5 bases. Looked up from germline, CDR1 is MNHNS and CDR2 is SASEGT. Trimming took 3 bases from V and 2 from J, leaving 14 bases between them. There are 15 residues in the CDR3. In DNA form, the CDR3 reads TGTGCCAGCAGTGATGGGTCGGGATTCCCCTACGAGCAGTACTTC. Protein: CASSDGSGFPYEQYF.

The CDR3 protein is CASSRIAFSGNTIYF. The CDR3 coding sequence is TGTGCCAGTAGTAGGATCGCCTTCTCTGGAAACACCATATATTTT. This chain joins TRBV19 and TRBJ1-3; D not certain. The germline V gene encodes CDR1 LNHDA and CDR2 SQIVND (reference sequence). V was pared by 4 bases and J by 0 bases, with 10 bases between. The CDR3 runs to 15 residues.

This chain connects TRBV7-2 to TRBJ2-1; 8 nucleotides match TRBD2. CDR3 length: 15 amino acids. Trimming at V came to 5 bases and at J to 4 bases, leaving 7 bases not matched to a gene. Germline CDR1 is SGHTA and CDR2 is FQGNSA. For the CDR3, the DNA is TGTGCCAGCAGCGTCCTCCCGGGGGGGTACAATGAGCAGTTCTTC. This gives the protein CASSVLPGGYNEQFF. The full variable domain, with the rest looked up from reference TRBV7-2 and TRBJ2-1, is GAGVSQSPSNKVTEKGKDVELRCDPISGHTALYWYRQSLGQGLEFLIYFQGNSAPDKSGLPSDRFSAERTGGSVSTLTIQRTQQEDSAVYLCASSVLPGGYNEQFFGPGTRLTVL.

The chain carries TRBV28 and TRBJ1-4; 10 nucleotides align to TRBD1. After removal of 5 bases from V and 7 bases from J, the junction contained 10 bases not matched to a gene. Per germline, CDR1 MDHEN and CDR2 SYDVKM. The CDR3 has 16 residues. The CDR3 DNA sequence: TGTGCCAGCAGTGCCCCCGGGACAGGGGTTCGTGAAAAACTGTTTTTT. This sequence encodes CASSAPGTGVREKLFF. Supplemented by reference TRBV28 and TRBJ1-4, the full variable domain reads DVKVTQSSRYLVKRTGEKVFLECVQDMDHENMFWYRQDPGLGLRLIYFSYDVKMKEKGDIPEGYSVSREKKERFSLILESASTNQTSMYLCASSAPGTGVREKLFFGSGTQLSVL.

The rearrangement links TRBV4-3 to TRBJ2-1; 9 positions match TRBD2. Germline CDR1 LGHNA, CDR2 YSLEER. CDR3 length equals 15 residues. The J segment lost 8 bases and the V segment lost 1 base, leaving 6 bases of the junction unmatched. CDR3 coding DNA: TGCGCCAGCAGCCAAGTTAGCGGGGGCCCGGATGAGCAGTTCTTC. Residues: CASSQVSGGPDEQFF.

J is TRBJ2-2 and V is TRBV6-4, with 7 bases fitting TRBD2. Germline values: CDR1 MRHNA, CDR2 SNTAGT. The trim removed 2 bases at V and 6 bases at J, leaving 3 bases unmatched. The CDR3 spans 14 residues. The CDR3 nucleotides are TGTGCCAGCAGTGACGGGGGGGACTCCGGGGAGCTGTTTTTT. Translation: CASSDGGDSGELFF.

This chain uses TRBV7-9 with TRBJ1-6; unclear D gene. Deletions cut 1 base from V and 7 bases from J, with 2 bases between. The CDR3 consists of 12 residues. The germline gives CDR1 SEHNR, CDR2 FQNEAQ (reference sequence). The CDR3 loop reads CASSLVNSPLHF. The CDR3 region has the DNA TGTGCCAGCAGCTTAGTCAATTCACCCCTCCACTTT.

This chain links TRBV4-3 with TRBJ1-3, with D unclear. The germline V and J ends were trimmed by 0 bases and 4 bases, with 13 bases remaining between them. Germline CDR1 LGHNA, CDR2 YSLEER. The CDR3 spans 16 residues. This chain's CDR3 is CASSQDLAGGGNTIYF. The CDR3 DNA reads as TGCGCCAGCAGCCAAGATCTTGCGGGTGGCGGAAACACCATATATTTT.

This clone has only one observation. V and J are TRBV7-3 and TRBJ2-3; 7 nucleotides match TRBD2. J was trimmed by 1 base and V by 2 bases; bases with no gene match: 3. This CDR3 is 15 amino acids long. Germline V gives CDR1 SGHTA, CDR2 FQGTGA. As DNA, the CDR3 is TGTGCCAGCAGCTTATTGGGAGGGGGCACAGATACGCAGTATTTT. Translated, it gives CASSLLGGGTDTQYF.